This T cell receptor (beta chain) is drawn from a study of control samples from healthy donors and cancer patients. With 2 bases clipped from V and 4 bases from J, the junction kept 6 bases outside the gene matches. The length of the CDR3 is 16 residues. Germline V gene lookup returns CDR1 MNHEY and CDR2 SMNVEV (reference sequence). Assay: immunoSEQ multiplex PCR; the TCRdb copy retains only in-frame clones and omits some. The repertoire holds about 130,000 clones, with over 80% as singletons. The chain carries TRBV27 and TRBJ2-3; 10 bases line up with TRBD2. The origin of this receptor is a woman aged 45 to 65 in good health. Sequencing was carried out using blood. The CDR3 reads CASSLSGGARADTQYF. Written as DNA, the CDR3 is TGTGCCAGCAGTTTAAGCGGGGGGGCCCGTGCAGATACGCAGTATTTT.